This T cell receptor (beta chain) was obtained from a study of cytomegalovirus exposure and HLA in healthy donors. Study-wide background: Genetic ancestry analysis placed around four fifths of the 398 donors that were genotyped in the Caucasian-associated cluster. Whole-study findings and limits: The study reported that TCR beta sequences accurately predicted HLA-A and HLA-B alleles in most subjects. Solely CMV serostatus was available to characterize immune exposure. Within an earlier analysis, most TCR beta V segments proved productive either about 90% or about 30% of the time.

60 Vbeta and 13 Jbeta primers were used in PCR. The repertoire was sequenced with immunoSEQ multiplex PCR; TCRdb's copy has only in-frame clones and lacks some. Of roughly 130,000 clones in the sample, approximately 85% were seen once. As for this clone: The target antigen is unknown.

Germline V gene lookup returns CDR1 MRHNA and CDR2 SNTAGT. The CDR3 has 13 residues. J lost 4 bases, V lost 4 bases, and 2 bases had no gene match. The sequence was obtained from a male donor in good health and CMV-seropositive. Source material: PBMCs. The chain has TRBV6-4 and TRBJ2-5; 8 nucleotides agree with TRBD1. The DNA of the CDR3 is TGTGCCAGCAGTGCTGACAGGGGAGAGACCCAGTACTTC. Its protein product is CASSADRGETQYF.